This entry describes one TCR beta chain. The table came from immunoSEQ multiplex PCR; TCRdb's copy has only in-frame clones and leaves some out. Among some 190,000 clones, around 88% were seen once, and the ten largest hold around 1.4%. This sample was taken from a study of blood T cell repertoires in COVID-19. About the research overall: The United States, Italy and Spain supplied acute and convalescent COVID-19 samples. PBMCs, B-cell-depleted T cells, or T cells were the source of the cDNA or gDNA that made up the material.

This CDR3 spans 14 amino acids. J was trimmed by 9 bases and V by 3 bases; bases with no gene match: 4. Germline loops: CDR1 KGHSH, CDR2 LQKENI. This clonotype originated in a man between 18 and 29 years old with active or convalescent COVID-19. The chain is built from TRBV18 and TRBJ1-6; 8 bases agree with TRBD1. Sample: peripheral blood. The DNA for the CDR3 is TGTGCCAGCTCACCGGGACAGGTCTCTTCACCCCTCCACTTT. Translating it yields CASSPGQVSSPLHF. The full variable domain, completed using reference TRBV18 and TRBJ1-6, is NAGVMQNPRHLVRRRGQEARLRCSPMKGHSHVYWYRQLPEEGLKFMVYLQKENIIDESGMPKERFSAEFPKEGPSILRIQQVVRGDSAAYFCASSPGQVSSPLHFGNGTRLTVT.